What follows is one T cell receptor (beta chain) and its context. As yet, its antigen is unknown. The CDR3 contains 13 residues. Germline CDR1 SGHTA, CDR2 FQGNSA. With 4 bases removed from V and 5 bases from J, the gap between germline ends came to 8 bases. This record belongs to a study of CD8 T cells in ankylosing spondylitis. Study conclusions and caveats: In ankylosing spondylitis patients, matched synovial fluid reportedly showed significant enrichment of disease-linked clones. Ankylosing spondylitis blood appeared to be characterized by a TCR beta motif of roughly eight highly homologous variants. Peripheral blood samples showed relatively rare disease-linked clones, and these clones were CD8+.

Each CDR3 protein gets one entry after TCRdb re-called the 5' RACE reads with MiXCR. The sample consists of 200,000 to 250,000 distinct CDR3 sequences, about 10% of them appearing once. The sample comprised blood, either unsorted or a sorted T cell fraction (not recorded which). The sequence was obtained from a male donor with ankylosing spondylitis or in good health (not recorded which). The genes are TRBV7-2 and TRBJ2-2; no definite D call. The CDR3 reads CASSSRRTGELFF. The CDR3 nucleotides are TGTGCCAGCAGCTCTAGACGGACCGGGGAGCTGTTTTTT.